The 28 T cell receptor beta chains reported below all come from one sample, sequenced in a study of shared clonotypes between healthy human individuals. CD45RO-negative cells were positively selected for CCR7, leaving out terminally differentiated effector memory CD45RA+ cells. Measured with immunoSEQ multiplex PCR; TCRdb has only the in-frame clones, and not every one. The table lists about 580,000 clones, 98% of them singletons. The material sequenced was naive CD8+ T cells sorted from blood. The receptors here all came from a man younger than 40 in good health.

The V call is TRBV9, the J call TRBJ1-2; D gene unclear. V was cut by 4 bases and J by 3 bases, with 13 bases left in between. The CDR3 runs 14 residues. The germline gives CDR1 SGDLS, CDR2 YYNGEE. The CDR3 spells CASSPISEDYGYTF. In DNA form, the CDR3 reads TGTGCCAGCAGCCCCATTTCAGAGGACTATGGCTACACCTTC.

V usage is TRBV5-6 and J usage is TRBJ1-1; perhaps TRBD1 as D (5 bases). The CDR3 loop spans 13 amino acids. The germline V and J ends were trimmed by 2 bases and 4 bases, with 9 bases remaining between them. Germline V gene sequence: CDR1 SGHDT, CDR2 YYEEEE. In DNA form, the CDR3 reads TGTGCCAGCAGCTTACCGGGGGGCACTGAAGCTTTCTTT. Translation: CASSLPGGTEAFF.

This clone was observed once. The chain carries TRBV29-1 and TRBJ1-2; TRBD1 agrees at 10 bases. With V trimmed by 7 bases and J by 5 bases, 10 bases remained unmatched. Looked up from germline, CDR1 is SQVTM and CDR2 is ANQGSEA. This CDR3 has 14 residues. The CDR3 DNA reads as TGCAGCGCCATCCGCCCGGGACAGGGGTATGGCTACACCTTC. Its protein product is CSAIRPGQGYGYTF.

The V gene is TRBV6-1, the J gene TRBJ2-7; TRBD2 matches at 9 bases. CDR3 length equals 15 residues. Germline-derived CDR1 and CDR2 are MNHNS and SASEGT. The V gene end was trimmed by 7 bases and the J gene end by 2 bases; junction bases not matched to a gene: 9. The CDR3 coding sequence is TGTGCCAGCATCCCCGGCCCTAGCGGGACCTACGAGCAGTACTTC. Its protein product is CASIPGPSGTYEQYF.

V is TRBV15 and J is TRBJ2-4; 8 positions agree with TRBD2. With 0 bases clipped from V and 5 bases from J, the junction kept 12 bases outside the gene matches. Germline V CDR1 and CDR2: LNHNV, YYDKDF (reference sequence). This CDR3 region has 18 residues. CDR3 bases: TGTGCCACCAGCAGAGATGCAGGTCTAGCGGGCTCCCAAAACATTCAGTACTTC. Protein product: CATSRDAGLAGSQNIQYF.

The chain links TRBV15 to TRBJ2-1, with D possibly matching TRBD1 (5 bases). V gave up 5 bases and J gave up 2 bases, with 25 bases separating them. The CDR3 sequence is 19 residues long. CDR1 and CDR2 (germline): LNHNV, YYDKDF (reference sequence). CDR3 bases: TGTGCCACCAGCTCCCCCATCCCAGAAGGCAGGGTACCCTACAATGAGCAGTTCTTC. This sequence encodes CATSSPIPEGRVPYNEQFF. The full variable domain, completed using reference TRBV15 and TRBJ2-1, is DAMVIQNPRYQVTQFGKPVTLSCSQTLNHNVMYWYQQKSSQAPKLLFHYYDKDFNNEADTPDNFQSRRPNTSFCFLDIRSPGLGDTAMYLCATSSPIPEGRVPYNEQFFGPGTRLTVL.

The chain recombines TRBV4-1 with TRBJ2-2, with a tentative D call TRBD1 (6 bases). Germline values: CDR1 MGHRA, CDR2 YSYEKL. V was trimmed by 0 bases and J by 4 bases, leaving 12 bases between them. The CDR3 covers 16 residues. CDR3 sequence (DNA): TGCGCCAGCAGCCAAGATCAGGGGTTAGGCACCGGGGAGCTGTTTTTT. It is translated as CASSQDQGLGTGELFF.

The rearrangement uses TRBV29-1 and TRBJ2-3, with 8 bases aligning to TRBD1. Germline CDR1 and CDR2: SQVTM and ANQGSEA. V was pared by 5 bases and J by 0 bases, with 1 base of the junction left unmatched. The CDR3 is 13 amino acids. The DNA of the CDR3 is TGCAGCGTTAGGGACAGGAGCACAGATACGCAGTATTTT. Translated, it gives CSVRDRSTDTQYF.

The gene calls are TRBV27 and TRBJ2-1; no firm D call. Between the trimmed V and J ends, which lost 5 bases and 0 bases, there was a span of 14 bases. Germline V gene data show CDR1 as MNHEY and CDR2 as SMNVEV (reference sequence). This CDR3 is built from 16 residues. The CDR3: CASSAAAASSYNEQFF. The CDR3 region has the DNA TGTGCCAGCAGTGCCGCGGCGGCGAGCTCCTACAATGAGCAGTTCTTC.

The chain has TRBV14 and TRBJ2-2; 10 bases agree with TRBD1. Germline CDR1 is SGHDN and CDR2 is FVKESK. The CDR3 spans 17 residues. V shed 4 bases, J shed 6 bases, and the junction held 11 bases outside the gene matches. In DNA, the CDR3 is TGTGCCAGCAGCCGGATCGGGTGGGACAGGGGCGCCGGGGAGCTGTTTTTT. As protein: CASSRIGWDRGAGELFF.

V usage is TRBV19 and J usage is TRBJ2-7; D uncertain. Trimming cost V 2 bases and J 0 bases, with 11 bases left between them. Germline CDR1 and CDR2: LNHDA and SQIVND (reference sequence). The CDR3 spans 15 residues. The CDR3 DNA is TGTGCCAGTAGTATAACCGGCAGAAGCTCCTACGAGCAGTACTTC. It codes for CASSITGRSSYEQYF.

The chain employs TRBV2 and TRBJ2-7; unclear D gene. V was clipped by 10 bases and J by 3 bases, with 13 bases between them. The germline V gene has CDR1 SNHLY and CDR2 FYNNEI. This CDR3 is 12 amino acids long. The CDR3 spells CATTGLRYEQYF. The CDR3 bases are TGTGCCACCACGGGTCTCCGCTACGAGCAGTACTTC.

The V and J genes are TRBV7-8 and TRBJ1-5; maybe TRBD1 (6 bases). Germline V gene lookup returns CDR1 SGHVS and CDR2 FQNEAQ. Trimming removed 5 bases from V and 5 bases from J, with 10 bases in between. The CDR3 runs 13 residues. The CDR3 sequence: CASSGQYDQPQHF. CDR3 coding DNA: TGTGCCAGCAGCGGACAGTACGATCAGCCCCAGCATTTT.

The V and J genes are TRBV5-5 and TRBJ1-2; unclear D gene. Germline assignment: CDR1 SGHKS and CDR2 YYEKEE (reference sequence). The length of the CDR3 is 16 residues. V lost 2 bases and J 2 bases, leaving 16 bases between the germline ends. The CDR3 reads CASSFRDPLRNYGYTF. The CDR3 DNA reads as TGTGCCAGCAGCTTCCGGGATCCCCTAAGAAACTATGGCTACACCTTC.

The chain couples TRBV28 to TRBJ2-1; TRBD2 aligns across 11 bases. CDR3 length: 16 amino acids. CDR1 is MDHEN and CDR2 is SYDVKM in the germline V gene. V shed 5 bases and J 8 bases; nucleotides not matched to a gene: 11. CDR3 sequence (DNA): TGTGCCAGCAGTCCAGATAGCGGGAGGGCCGTCTATGAGCAGTTCTTC. Its protein is CASSPDSGRAVYEQFF.

This clone was detected once. Other DNA variants within this sample encode the same CDR3. V usage is TRBV13 and J usage is TRBJ1-5; D is ambiguous. The V end was cut by 0 bases, the J end by 5 bases, with 2 bases between. The CDR3 has 12 residues. CDR1 and CDR2 from the germline V gene are PRHDT and FYEKMQ (reference sequence). CDR3 sequence: CASSLGDQPQHF. CDR3 coding DNA: TGTGCCAGCAGCTTAGGGGATCAGCCCCAGCATTTT.

Of note for this clone: The sample holds other DNA sequences that translate to the same CDR3. This sequence joins TRBV18 and TRBJ2-3; no clear D. V gave up 3 bases and J gave up 2 bases, with 3 bases separating them. Looked up from germline, CDR1 is KGHSH and CDR2 is LQKENI. This CDR3 is 12 amino acids long. For the CDR3, the DNA is TGTGCCAGCTCACCCTCCACAGATACGCAGTATTTT. Residues: CASSPSTDTQYF.

As regards this clone: The junction and the germline gene differ at one end; a read error may be behind it. CDR3 DNA sequence: TGTGCCATCAGTGAAGGATATACGGTGCTCTTT. Residues: CAISEGYTVLF. The rearrangement links TRBV10-3 to TRBJ1-1; D call uncertain. Germline-derived CDR1 and CDR2 are ENHRY and SYGVKD. There are 11 residues in the CDR3.

The chain has TRBV5-5 and TRBJ2-7; D is undetermined. This CDR3 has 14 amino acids. Trimming cost V 4 bases and J 2 bases, with 13 bases left between them. The germline V gene has CDR1 SGHKS and CDR2 YYEKEE (reference sequence). Here the CDR3 DNA reads TGTGCCAGCAGCCTAGTTCGACTGGCCTACGAGCAGTACTTC. Its translation is CASSLVRLAYEQYF.

This clone was found a few times. CDR3: CASSPDYYNEQFF. The CDR3 coding sequence is TGTGCCAGCAGTCCTGACTACTACAATGAGCAGTTCTTC. The J gene is TRBJ2-1, the V gene TRBV6-5; possibly TRBD2 for D (5 bases). This CDR3 is 13 amino acids long. Trimming left V 5 bases short and J 3 bases short, with 8 bases between. CDR1 and CDR2 (germline): MNHEY, SVGAGI.

This chain uses TRBV27 with TRBJ2-1; maybe TRBD2 (6 bases). V lost 10 bases, J lost 7 bases, and 20 bases lay in between. The length of the CDR3 is 14 residues. Germline V CDR1 and CDR2: MNHEY, SMNVEV (reference sequence). The CDR3 spells CATRLPQRVNEQFF. The CDR3 region has the DNA TGTGCCACCCGTTTACCGCAGCGGGTTAATGAGCAGTTCTTC.

This clone appeared once. The rearrangement joins TRBV27 to TRBJ2-7; 8 positions agree with TRBD1. The CDR3 sequence is 16 residues long. V trimming: 6 bases; J trimming: 1 base; junction bases outside the gene matches: 11. CDR1 MNHEY and CDR2 SMNVEV come from the germline V gene (reference sequence). The CDR3 sequence: CASSQPGTGFSYEQYF. DNA of the CDR3: TGTGCCAGCAGCCAACCAGGGACAGGTTTTTCCTACGAGCAGTACTTC.

The chain couples TRBV7-9 to TRBJ1-4; 7 bases map to TRBD1. Germline CDR1 SEHNR, CDR2 FQNEAQ (reference sequence). The CDR3 runs to 16 residues. J gave up 7 bases and V 4 bases, and 12 bases lay outside the gene matches. The CDR3 spells CASSSAGQELGEKLFF. In DNA, the CDR3 is TGTGCCAGCAGCTCCGCAGGACAGGAGTTGGGTGAAAAACTGTTTTTT.

Written as DNA, the CDR3 is TGTGCCAGCAGAAAGACTAGCGGAAACTACAATGAGCAGTTCTTC. This encodes CASRKTSGNYNEQFF. The V call is TRBV2, the J call TRBJ2-1, with 9 bases aligning to TRBD2. V was clipped by 6 bases and J by 3 bases; unmatched bases: 6. The germline V gene has CDR1 SNHLY and CDR2 FYNNEI. The CDR3 length is 15 residues.

The chain couples TRBV30 to TRBJ2-1; D is unclear. Germline V CDR1 and CDR2: GTSNPN, SVGIG (reference sequence). Trimming removed 0 bases from V and 4 bases from J, with 16 bases in between. The CDR3 is 16 amino acids. CDR3 coding DNA: TGTGCCTGGAGTGTTGGGGTGAGTTACCTGTACAATGAGCAGTTCTTC. Translating gives CAWSVGVSYLYNEQFF.

The J gene is TRBJ2-3, the V gene TRBV7-6; D possibly uses TRBD1 or TRBD2 (5 bases each). The CDR3 extends over 16 amino acids. Looked up from germline, CDR1 is SGHVS and CDR2 is FNYEAQ. Trimming took 2 bases from V and 2 from J, leaving 14 bases between them. As DNA, the CDR3 is TGTGCCAGCAGCTTAACGTCTTCGGGGACCACAGATACGCAGTATTTT. It codes for CASSLTSSGTTDTQYF.

The V gene is TRBV4-3, the J gene TRBJ1-1; no firm D call. This CDR3 region has 15 residues. The V and J ends lost 0 bases and 2 bases respectively, with 10 bases between them. Germline loops: CDR1 LGHNA, CDR2 YSLEER. The CDR3 is CASSQESDPNTEAFF. In nucleotides, the CDR3 is TGCGCCAGCAGCCAAGAATCAGATCCCAACACTGAAGCTTTCTTT.

This clone has a single count. The rearrangement links TRBV10-3 to TRBJ1-1; no reliable D call. Germline values: CDR1 ENHRY, CDR2 SYGVKD. V was trimmed by 10 bases and J by 0 bases, leaving 12 bases between them. This CDR3 is built from 13 residues. The CDR3 reads CATSGGLNTEAFF. Here the CDR3 DNA reads TGTGCCACTTCGGGAGGTCTGAACACTGAAGCTTTCTTT.